There are many counts of the clone carrying this TCR beta chain. What it binds is not known. This sample is drawn from a study of CD8 T cells in ankylosing spondylitis. The study's findings and limits: Roughly eight highly homologous variants made up a TCR beta motif that seemed to typify ankylosing spondylitis blood.

V was cut by 3 bases and J by 8 bases, with 15 bases left in between. This CDR3 has 14 residues. CDR1 is SGDLS, CDR2 YYNGEE, per germline. One entry per CDR3 protein results from TCRdb running MiXCR on the 5' RACE reads. The table includes approximately 9,000 distinct CDR3 sequences, under 5% detected once. Sequenced: blood, either unsorted or a sorted T cell fraction (not recorded which). This sequence joins TRBV9 and TRBJ2-1, with a possible D match to TRBD2 (6 bases). This TCR was sampled from a female donor with ankylosing spondylitis or in good health (not recorded which). In nucleotides, the CDR3 is TGTGCCAGCAGCGCGGGGAGGTTCATGGATGAGCAGTTCTTC. This encodes CASSAGRFMDEQFF.